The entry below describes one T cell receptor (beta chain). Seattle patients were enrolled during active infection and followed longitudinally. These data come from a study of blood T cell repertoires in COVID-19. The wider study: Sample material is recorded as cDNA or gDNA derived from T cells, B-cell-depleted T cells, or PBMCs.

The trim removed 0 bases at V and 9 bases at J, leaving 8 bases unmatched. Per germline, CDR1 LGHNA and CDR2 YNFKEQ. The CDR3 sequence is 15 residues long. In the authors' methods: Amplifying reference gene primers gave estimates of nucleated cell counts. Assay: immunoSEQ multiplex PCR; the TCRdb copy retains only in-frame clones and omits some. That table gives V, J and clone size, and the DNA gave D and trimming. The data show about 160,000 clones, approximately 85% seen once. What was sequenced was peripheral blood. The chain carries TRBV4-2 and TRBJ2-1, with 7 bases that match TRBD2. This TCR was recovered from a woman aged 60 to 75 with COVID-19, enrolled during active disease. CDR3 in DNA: TGTGCCAGCAGCCAAGAGGATAGAGGGAGGGGTGAGCAGTTCTTC. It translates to CASSQEDRGRGEQFF.